This T cell receptor beta chain was obtained from a study of Graves' ophthalmopathy and Graves' hyperthyroidism (dated by TCRdb to 2017 to 2018). Study-level background: Peripheral blood was collected before any treatment was given, at the time of initial diagnosis. The study used TCR beta repertoire signatures to distinguish Graves' ophthalmopathy from Graves' hyperthyroidism and to predict progression to ophthalmopathy. The independent validation cohort included approximately 19 hyperthyroidism patients plus 17 patients who later progressed from hyperthyroidism to ophthalmopathy. Following sample collection, hyperthyroidism patients were given methimazole at a starting dose of 30 mg daily, and ophthalmopathy patients were given high-dose intravenous methylprednisolone. In total, approximately 130 blood samples were TCR-sequenced: around 42 ophthalmopathy, over 70 hyperthyroidism and roughly 17 hyperthyroidism-to-ophthalmopathy patients. In over 5 hyperthyroidism patients, the T-cell repertoire of thyroid tissue was compared with the T-cell repertoire of blood. To explore V-J signatures that separate ophthalmopathy from hyperthyroidism, a discovery set of about a hundred patients was enrolled, consisting of approximately 44 with ophthalmopathy and around 60 with stable hyperthyroidism.

Including the terminal cysteine and phenylalanine, the CDR3 comprises 12 residues. The CDR3 DNA has 36 bases and is translated from base 1. CDR1 is given as DFQATT and CDR2 as SNEGSKA, both from the germline V gene (reference sequence). Between the V and J ends, shortened by 1 base and 4 bases respectively, the junction contains 8 bases. TCR beta CDR3 regions were amplified from RNA transcripts for repertoire sequencing. A first-round RT-PCR used HTBI primers with the Qiagen OneStep RT-PCR kit, followed by a second-round multiplex PCR, size selection and purification. Libraries were sequenced on an Illumina HiSeq2000 using paired-end 100 bp reads. The original methods were these. SOAPnuke was used to process the reads, throwing out any read that had adapters, had uncalled bases, had a mean Phred below 15, or lacked an exact constant-primer or identifier match. High-quality paired reads were merged with COPE v1.2.5. Each unique nucleotide sequence was defined as a clonotype, and clonotypes were aligned to IMGT TRB V, D and J references with MiTCR v1.1. Only V-J combinations with frequency above 0.0001 were analysed, covering 99% to 99.2% of repertoires. For each V-J combination, a TCR clonal expansion and chaos score was defined as F50 clonal expansion divided by the chaos observed in the TCRdist matrix. Welch's t-statistics and random forest were used to reduce the features to around 13 V-J combinations, which were then used as input to a naive Bayes classifier. The Morisita-Horn index was used to measure how similar the thyroid and blood repertoires were. Using fastp trimming at Q25 and MiXCR clonotype assembly, TCRdb reanalyzed the public sequencing data and kept in-frame beta chains. One record per CDR3 amino acid sequence lists the most common genes and DNA. TCRdb's processing, not the authors' own work, is the source of the V and J calls. This sample comprises tens of thousands of distinct CDR3 sequences, roughly 46% of them detected only once. The ten most abundant clones make up 4.7% of the sample.

Points on this clonotype: Its antigen remains undetermined. Base-call qualities are not available, and no considerably larger clone is one nucleotide away.

Patients with ophthalmopathy had moderately to severely active disease, with a Clinical Activity Score of 3 or more, a NOSPECS grade of 4 or more, and a disease duration of less than 3 months. Patients were excluded if they had other autoimmune diseases, uncontrolled infections, pregnancy or lactation. Diagnosis relied on clinical symptoms, serum thyroxine, TRAb, thyroid ultrasound and orbital computed tomography. Using Ficoll-Paque density gradient centrifugation, PBMCs were isolated from over 8.5 ml of fresh peripheral blood. Trizol reagent was used to extract the total RNA, and its quality was then checked on an Agilent 2100 Bioanalyzer. What the research found in general, with its limitations: No statistical method was used to set the sample size in advance, and the investigators knew which group each participant was assigned to. In cross-validation, the 13-signature model distinguished ophthalmopathy from stable hyperthyroidism with approximately 90% sensitivity and around 81% specificity, and in the test set the corresponding values were approximately 79% and 70%. In validation, the model predicted ophthalmopathy progression with about 64% sensitivity and approximately 78% specificity; eleven to twelve predicted patients were CT-confirmed with GO in a median of 6.5 months. Among expanded thyroid clonotypes with frequency above 0.001, most also showed up in blood, which suggests that blood repertoires may reflect the thyroid immune response.

The sample consisted of peripheral blood. This clonotype was sampled from an adult woman with Graves' ophthalmopathy. The rearranged segments are TRBV20-1 and TRBJ2-7; possibly the D gene is TRBD2, per 6 matching bases. The base sequence is TGCAGTGCTAGAGTGGCGGGGTACGAGCAGTACTTC. This sequence encodes CSARVAGYEQYF.